This is a list of T cell receptor beta chains from one sample in a study of T-cell memory formation after mild COVID-19. A single record per CDR3 protein comes from TCRdb applying MiXCR to the 5' RACE reads. The sample carries 400,000 or so distinct CDR3 sequences, around 20% recorded once. The sample comprised PBMCs or a T cell subset sorted from them (not recorded which). These receptors all stem from an adult woman who had mild COVID-19 (a few samples of this study predate the infection). Cell type and time point are not known. The CDR3 runs from the conserved cysteine through the conserved F or W. A D gene is named only where the DNA matches it firmly. Clone size is given for some rows only: seen once, a few or many times, or a class if the clone is expanded.

D: TRBD2
size: many
V: TRBV10-3
J: TRBJ2-1
DNA: TGTGCCATCAGGGAAGCGGGAGCGGGGAATGAGCAGTTCTTC
CDR3: CAIREAGAGNEQFF

D: .
size: few
V: TRBV7-2
J: TRBJ2-3
DNA: TGTGCCAGCAGCCCGCGGAGGCCAGATACGCAGTATTTT
CDR3: CASSPRRPDTQYF

D: .
size: few
V: TRBV25-1
J: TRBJ1-6
DNA: TGTGCCAGCAGTGTTCTTGCGGACCCGAATTCACCCCTCCACTTT
CDR3: CASSVLADPNSPLHF

D: .
size: .
V: TRBV3-1
J: TRBJ2-1
DNA: TGTGCCAGCAGCCAAGCTTATCTCTACAATGAGCAGTTCTTC
CDR3: CASSQAYLYNEQFF

D: TRBD1
size: few
V: TRBV15
J: TRBJ1-5
DNA: TGTGCCACCAGCAGACGTATCGGGACAGGTAGCAATCAGCCCCAGCATTTT
CDR3: CATSRRIGTGSNQPQHF

D: TRBD1
size: .
V: TRBV12-3/TRBV12-4
J: TRBJ2-2
DNA: TGTGCCAGCAGTTTATTTGGGACAGGGACCGGGGAGCTGTTTTTT
CDR3: CASSLFGTGTGELFF

D: .
size: .
V: TRBV5-1
J: TRBJ1-1
DNA: TGCGCCAGCAGACACAAGGACCCGTACACTGAAGCTTTCTTT
CDR3: CASRHKDPYTEAFF

D: .
size: .
V: TRBV12-3/TRBV12-4
J: TRBJ2-3
DNA: TGTGCCAGCAGGGACAGTAACACAGATACGCAGTATTTT
CDR3: CASRDSNTDTQYF

D: .
size: .
V: TRBV12-3/TRBV12-4
J: TRBJ1-5
DNA: TGTGCCAGCAGTTTTACAGATAGCAATCAGCCCCAGCATTTT
CDR3: CASSFTDSNQPQHF

D: TRBD2
size: .
V: TRBV18
J: TRBJ2-7
DNA: TGTGCCAGCTCACCCGGCTTACTAGCGGCCACCTACGAGCAGTACTTC
CDR3: CASSPGLLAATYEQYF

D: .
size: few
V: TRBV4-2
J: TRBJ2-6
DNA: TGTGCCAGCAGCCCGTCGCACTCTGGGGCCAACGTCCTGACTTTC
CDR3: CASSPSHSGANVLTF

D: .
size: few
V: TRBV7-9
J: TRBJ2-3
DNA: TGTGCCAGCAGCTTCGATAGCACAGATACGCAGTATTTT
CDR3: CASSFDSTDTQYF

D: .
size: many
V: TRBV5-4
J: TRBJ2-5
DNA: TGTGCCAGCAGCTTGATCCAGGGCGGAGAGACCCAGTACTTC
CDR3: CASSLIQGGETQYF

D: .
size: once
V: TRBV5-1
J: TRBJ1-2
DNA: TGCGCCAGCTGTCCAGAGGGAGATTTCGGCGGCTACACCTTC
CDR3: CASCPEGDFGGYTF

D: TRBD1
size: .
V: TRBV6-2/TRBV6-3
J: TRBJ2-3
DNA: TGTGCCAGCAGACCAAGGGGGCGCTCAGATACGCAGTATTTT
CDR3: CASRPRGRSDTQYF

D: TRBD1
size: few
V: TRBV28
J: TRBJ2-7
DNA: TGTGCCAGCAGTTTATTAGGGGGACAGGGGGCCTACGAGCAGTACTTC
CDR3: CASSLLGGQGAYEQYF

D: .
size: many
V: TRBV7-2
J: TRBJ1-2
DNA: TGTGCCAGCAGCCCATACTATGAGGGCACCGGGGGCTACACCTTC
CDR3: CASSPYYEGTGGYTF

D: .
size: many
V: TRBV4-3
J: TRBJ1-5
DNA: TGCGCCAGCAGCCAAGATAGAGGTCAGCCCCAGCATTTT
CDR3: CASSQDRGQPQHF

D: TRBD1
size: .
V: TRBV7-6
J: TRBJ1-5
DNA: TGTGCCAGCAGCGGTGGGACAGGGACAAGTCAGCCCCAGCATTTT
CDR3: CASSGGTGTSQPQHF

D: TRBD2
size: .
V: TRBV7-2
J: TRBJ2-1
DNA: TGTGCCAGCAGCTTTCGCCTTCCCGGTTTCTCTAGCGGGAGGGTTAATGAGCAGTTCTTC
CDR3: CASSFRLPGFSSGRVNEQFF

D: .
size: .
V: TRBV2
J: TRBJ2-7
DNA: TGTGCCAGCAGTGCTAATAGCGTGATCTACGAGCAGTACTTC
CDR3: CASSANSVIYEQYF

D: .
size: .
V: TRBV7-9
J: TRBJ2-1
DNA: TGTGCCAGCAGCTTAGCAATGGGGCATAACTACAATGAGCAGTTCTTC
CDR3: CASSLAMGHNYNEQFF

D: .
size: many
V: TRBV5-1
J: TRBJ1-3
DNA: TGCGCCAGCAGGGAGGGGTCCTCAACGTCAGGAAACACCATATATTTT
CDR3: CASREGSSTSGNTIYF

D: TRBD2
size: few
V: TRBV7-8
J: TRBJ2-1
DNA: TGTGCCAGCAGCTTGGGACTAGCGGGACCAGGCTACAATGAGCAGTTCTTC
CDR3: CASSLGLAGPGYNEQFF

D: .
size: .
V: TRBV4-1
J: TRBJ2-1
DNA: TGCGCCAGCAGCCAAGTGGGAAATGAGCAGTTCTTC
CDR3: CASSQVGNEQFF

D: TRBD1
size: few
V: TRBV7-9
J: TRBJ1-2
DNA: TGTGCCAGCAGCTCACGGGACAGGTTCTGGTATGGCTACACCTTC
CDR3: CASSSRDRFWYGYTF

D: .
size: .
V: TRBV6-1
J: TRBJ1-5
DNA: TGTGCCAGCAGGAGGAGGAGCAATCAGCCCCAGCATTTT
CDR3: CASRRRSNQPQHF

D: TRBD1
size: .
V: TRBV5-1
J: TRBJ1-1
DNA: TGCGCCAGCAGCTCCACCGGGACAGGGGCGGTCACTGAAGCTTTCTTT
CDR3: CASSSTGTGAVTEAFF

D: .
size: .
V: TRBV11-2
J: TRBJ2-7
DNA: TGTGCCAGCAGCACCCGTTCCAACGAGCAGTACTTC
CDR3: CASSTRSNEQYF

D: TRBD1
size: .
V: TRBV9
J: TRBJ2-5
DNA: TGTGCCAGCAGCGTAGGGGCAGGGGGCCCCCAGGCCCAGTACTTC
CDR3: CASSVGAGGPQAQYF

D: .
size: .
V: TRBV7-2
J: TRBJ2-1
DNA: TGTGCCAGCAGGTCCCTGGGGGCTAGCTCCTACAATGAGCAGTTCTTC
CDR3: CASRSLGASSYNEQFF

D: .
size: few
V: TRBV5-1
J: TRBJ2-7
DNA: TGCGCCAGCAAAGTTGGGCAGGGTATCAACGAGCAGTACTTC
CDR3: CASKVGQGINEQYF

D: .
size: few
V: TRBV7-9
J: TRBJ2-3
DNA: TGTGCCAGCAGCTTAGCGCGCTTCACAGATACGCAGTATTTT
CDR3: CASSLARFTDTQYF

D: TRBD1
size: .
V: TRBV5-1
J: TRBJ2-7
DNA: TGCGCCAGCAGCCAACGACAGGGGCACTACGAGCAGTACTTC
CDR3: CASSQRQGHYEQYF

D: .
size: .
V: TRBV5-1
J: TRBJ1-4
DNA: TGCGCCAGCAGCTTTTCGGACCATGAAAAACTGTTTTTT
CDR3: CASSFSDHEKLFF

D: TRBD1
size: few
V: TRBV5-1
J: TRBJ2-7
DNA: TGCGCCACCAGCCCCGGGACAGGGCTCTACGAGCAGTACTTC
CDR3: CATSPGTGLYEQYF

D: TRBD2
size: .
V: TRBV4-2
J: TRBJ2-7
DNA: TGTGCCAGCAGCCAAGATGGGACTAGCGGGAGGATCTACGAGCAGTACTTC
CDR3: CASSQDGTSGRIYEQYF

D: .
size: .
V: TRBV19
J: TRBJ2-2
DNA: TGTGCCGCAGGGTCTAGCTCCACCGGGGAGCTGTTTTTT
CDR3: CAAGSSSTGELFF

D: .
size: few
V: TRBV7-7
J: TRBJ2-5
DNA: TGTGCCAGCAGCCCTACTCCGGATCAAGAGACCCAGTACTTC
CDR3: CASSPTPDQETQYF

D: TRBD1
size: many
V: TRBV2
J: TRBJ1-1
DNA: TGTGCCAGCATTCCGGGACAGATGAACACTGAAGCTTTCTTT
CDR3: CASIPGQMNTEAFF

D: .
size: .
V: TRBV9
J: TRBJ1-4
DNA: TGTGCCAGCAGCGTAGCCTGGGGTATGGATGAAAAACTGTTTTTT
CDR3: CASSVAWGMDEKLFF

D: .
size: .
V: TRBV9
J: TRBJ2-5
DNA: TGTGCCAGCAGCCAAGCGGACGGTCCAGTGGCCCAGTACTTC
CDR3: CASSQADGPVAQYF

D: .
size: .
V: TRBV27
J: TRBJ2-1
DNA: TGTGCCAGCAGTTCCGACCTTTTTGGGGCCTACAATGAGCAGTTCTTC
CDR3: CASSSDLFGAYNEQFF

D: .
size: .
V: TRBV6-5
J: TRBJ1-5
DNA: TGTGCCAGCAGTGTCGGGACCCCCTATGGCAATCAGCCCCAGCATTTT
CDR3: CASSVGTPYGNQPQHF

D: TRBD1
size: .
V: TRBV20-1
J: TRBJ1-3
DNA: TGCAGTGCTGTTTGGACAGGGGCTGGAAACACCATATATTTT
CDR3: CSAVWTGAGNTIYF

D: .
size: .
V: TRBV5-1
J: TRBJ2-1
DNA: TGCGCCAGTTCACCGTCCATCCCGGGACCGAAATCCCATGAGCAGTTCTTC
CDR3: CASSPSIPGPKSHEQFF

D: TRBD1
size: few
V: TRBV12-3/TRBV12-4
J: TRBJ2-3
DNA: TGTGCCAGCAGCCAAGACAGGGGGCGAGTAACAGGAGATACGCAGTATTTT
CDR3: CASSQDRGRVTGDTQYF

D: TRBD1
size: few
V: TRBV6-5
J: TRBJ2-6
DNA: TGTGCCAGCAGTTACTCCTTACCGGGACAGGGGAGCGTCCTGACTTTC
CDR3: CASSYSLPGQGSVLTF

D: TRBD2
size: few
V: TRBV9
J: TRBJ2-5
DNA: TGTGCCAGCAGCGTAGAGCCTAGCGGGATTTCGGAGACCCAGTACTTC
CDR3: CASSVEPSGISETQYF

D: TRBD1
size: .
V: TRBV18
J: TRBJ1-1
DNA: TGTGCCAGCTCACCGCAACAGGGGAGCCGGAACACTGAAGCTTTCTTT
CDR3: CASSPQQGSRNTEAFF

D: .
size: few
V: TRBV2
J: TRBJ2-1
DNA: TGTGCCAGCAGTAAGGACCGCTCCTACAATGAGCAGTTCTTC
CDR3: CASSKDRSYNEQFF

D: .
size: few
V: TRBV5-1
J: TRBJ1-4
DNA: TGCGCCAGCAGCGATCGACTTAATGGGGAAAGAAAACTGTTTTTT
CDR3: CASSDRLNGERKLFF

D: .
size: few
V: TRBV10-3
J: TRBJ1-2
DNA: TGTGCCATCAGCTCGACGACCTATGGCTACACCTTC
CDR3: CAISSTTYGYTF

D: .
size: few
V: TRBV5-5
J: TRBJ2-5
DNA: TGTGCCAGCAGCTTGGAAGCCGTACAAGAGACCCAGTACTTC
CDR3: CASSLEAVQETQYF

D: TRBD1
size: .
V: TRBV12-3/TRBV12-4
J: TRBJ1-2
DNA: TGTGCCAGCAGCTCTGGACAGGGTGCCTATGGCTACACCTTC
CDR3: CASSSGQGAYGYTF

D: TRBD2
size: .
V: TRBV5-1
J: TRBJ2-1
DNA: TGCGCCAGCAGCAGGACGGCGGGAGGGCCGAAGGATGAGCAGTTCTTC
CDR3: CASSRTAGGPKDEQFF

D: .
size: few
V: TRBV6-1
J: TRBJ1-1
DNA: TGTGCCAGCAGTGAAGCGATTGGCGGGGACACTGAAGCTTTCTTT
CDR3: CASSEAIGGDTEAFF

D: .
size: few
V: TRBV25-1
J: TRBJ1-4
DNA: TGTGCCAGCAGTGAATATGAAGGGGTTGACGAAAAACTGTTTTTT
CDR3: CASSEYEGVDEKLFF

D: .
size: few
V: TRBV5-5
J: TRBJ2-3
DNA: TGTGCCAGCAGCCCATCAGGTTTTGCAGGGACTAGCACAGATACGCAGTATTTT
CDR3: CASSPSGFAGTSTDTQYF